One sample yielded the 9 T cell receptor beta chains listed below, sequenced in a study of control samples from healthy donors and cancer patients. Generated by immunoSEQ multiplex PCR, the TCRdb table keeps only in-frame clones and is missing some. Among about 69,000 clones listed, over 65% were seen once. The sample was PBMCs. These receptors all come from a woman aged 50 to 60 with lung cancer.

V usage is TRBV30 and J usage is TRBJ1-6, with 9 nucleotides matching TRBD1. V lost 1 base, J lost 10 bases, and 2 bases stayed unmatched. The CDR3 contains 13 residues. Germline V gives CDR1 GTSNPN, CDR2 SVGIG (reference sequence). The DNA for the CDR3 is TGTGCCTGGAGTGGGGGACAGGGATCACCCCTCCACTTT. This sequence encodes CAWSGGQGSPLHF.

The rearrangement uses TRBV4-3 and TRBJ1-5, with no clear D. Germline V gives CDR1 LGHNA, CDR2 YSLEER. Trimming stripped 0 bases from V and 0 bases from J, with 15 bases between. This CDR3 contains 18 residues. The CDR3 is CASSQDDGRQNSNQPQHF. CDR3 DNA sequence: TGCGCCAGCAGCCAAGATGATGGGAGACAAAATAGCAATCAGCCCCAGCATTTT.

The chain links TRBV5-8 to TRBJ1-4; TRBD1 agrees at 9 bases. The V gene end was trimmed by 4 bases and the J gene end by 8 bases; junction bases not matched to a gene: 3. CDR3 length: 13 amino acids. The germline V gene has CDR1 SGHTS and CDR2 YDEGEE. This chain's CDR3 is CASSTGQGEKLFF. Here the CDR3 DNA reads TGTGCCAGCAGCACTGGACAGGGGGAAAAACTGTTTTTT. Based on the CDR3 plus reference TRBV5-8 and TRBJ1-4, the full variable domain is EAGVTQSPTHLIKTRGQQATLRCSPISGHTSVYWYQQALGLGLQFLLWYDEGEERNRGNFPPRFSGRQFPNYSSELNVNALELEDSALYLCASSTGQGEKLFFGSGTQLSVL.

Only one count was recorded for this clone. J is TRBJ2-5 and V is TRBV7-2; possible D gene TRBD2, 5 bases. Germline lookup yields CDR1 SGHTA and CDR2 FQGNSA. V lost 1 base to trimming and J lost 4 bases, with 10 bases between them. The CDR3 spans 14 residues. The CDR3 here is CASSLVHGGETQYF. Written as DNA, the CDR3 is TGTGCCAGCAGCTTAGTTCACGGAGGAGAGACCCAGTACTTC. Full variable domain (missing parts from reference TRBV7-2 and TRBJ2-5): GAGVSQSPSNKVTEKGKDVELRCDPISGHTALYWYRQSLGQGLEFLIYFQGNSAPDKSGLPSDRFSAERTGGSVSTLTIQRTQQEDSAVYLCASSLVHGGETQYFGPGTRLLVL.

The rearrangement joins TRBV5-5 to TRBJ2-5; 15 bases are a match to TRBD2. This CDR3 has 16 residues. With V trimmed by 7 bases and J by 5 bases, 9 bases remained unmatched. CDR1 and CDR2 from the germline V gene are SGHKS and YYEKEE (reference sequence). The CDR3 sequence: CASRRTSGGAGETQYF. The CDR3 DNA reads as TGTGCCAGCCGACGGACTAGCGGGGGGGCCGGTGAGACCCAGTACTTC. Together with reference TRBV5-5 and TRBJ2-5, the CDR3 gives the full variable domain: DAGVTQSPTHLIKTRGQQVTLRCSPISGHKSVSWYQQVLGQGPQFIFQYYEKEERGRGNFPDRFSARQFPNYSSELNVNALLLGDSALYLCASRRTSGGAGETQYFGPGTRLLVL.

J is TRBJ1-2 and V is TRBV3-1 (or the pseudogene TRBV3-2), with D possibly matching TRBD1 (5 bases). The germline V gene has CDR1 LGHDT and CDR2 YNNKEL (reference sequence). The CDR3 totals 14 residues. Between the trimmed V and J ends, which lost 0 bases and 6 bases, there was a span of 11 bases. This chain's CDR3 is CASSQEPSGHGYTF. The CDR3 DNA follows: TGTGCCAGCAGCCAAGAACCGTCAGGGCATGGCTACACCTTC.

J is TRBJ2-1 and V is TRBV7-2, with 7 bases aligning to TRBD1. Germline CDR1 is SGHTA and CDR2 is FQGNSA. Trimming at V came to 3 bases and at J to 2 bases, leaving 4 bases not matched to a gene. CDR3 length equals 15 residues. The CDR3 loop reads CASSFSGTAYNEQFF. CDR3 sequence (DNA): TGTGCCAGCAGCTTTTCCGGGACAGCCTACAATGAGCAGTTCTTC.

The V gene is TRBV12-3 or TRBV12-4, the J gene TRBJ1-1, with D hard to call. The V gene lost 8 bases and the J gene lost 3 bases, with 13 bases spanning the gap. The CDR3 length is 13 residues. The CDR3 sequence is CASLVRPDTEAFF. CDR3 nucleotides: TGTGCCAGCCTCGTTCGCCCGGACACTGAAGCTTTCTTT.

V and J are TRBV20-1 and TRBJ1-5; D remains ambiguous. Trimming took 3 bases from V and 4 from J, leaving 10 bases between them. The length of the CDR3 is 13 residues. Germline CDR1 and CDR2: DFQATT and SNEGSKA (reference sequence). For the CDR3, the DNA is TGCAGTGCTAGTAATAGAGGGAATCAGCCCCAGCATTTT. Translation gives CSASNRGNQPQHF.